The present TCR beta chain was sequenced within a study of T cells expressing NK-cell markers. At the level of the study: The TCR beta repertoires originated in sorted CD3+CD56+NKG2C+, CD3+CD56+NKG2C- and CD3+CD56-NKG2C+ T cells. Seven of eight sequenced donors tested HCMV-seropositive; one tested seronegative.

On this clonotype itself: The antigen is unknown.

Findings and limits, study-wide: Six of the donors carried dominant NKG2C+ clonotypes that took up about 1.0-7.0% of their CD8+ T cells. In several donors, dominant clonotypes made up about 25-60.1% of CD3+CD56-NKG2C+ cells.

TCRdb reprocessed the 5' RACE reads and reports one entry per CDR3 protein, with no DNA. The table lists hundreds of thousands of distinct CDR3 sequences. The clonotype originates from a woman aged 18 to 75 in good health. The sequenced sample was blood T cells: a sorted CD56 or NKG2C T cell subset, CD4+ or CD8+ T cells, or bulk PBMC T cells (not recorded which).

The CDR3 here is CSARLTHSGGKTQYF. The chain joins TRBV20-1 to TRBJ2-5; TCRdb returns TRBD2, unconfirmable since there is no DNA. The CDR3 spans 15 residues. Germline values: CDR1 DFQATT, CDR2 SNEGSKA (reference sequence).